This T cell receptor (beta chain) was identified in a study of T cell responses to AZD1222 COVID-19 vaccine listed by TCRdb under 2021. Concerning the study at large: Because spike-specific TCR depth and breadth did not differ between the two schedules, AZD1222 recipients who got a second dose at roughly 4 weeks were pooled with those who got a second dose at roughly 12 weeks. Trial participants were enrolled into age subgroups of 18-55, 56-69 and 70-plus years, which contained 148, 28 and 57 TCR-sequenced participants, respectively. A total of about 230 trial participants underwent TCR sequencing, of whom around 200 received two doses of AZD1222 and around 25 received two doses of the MenACWY control vaccine. Findings and caveats that apply to the study as a whole: In the small 56-69-year group, the increase in depth fell short of significance, most likely because of low power. The whole spike protein was spanned by vaccine-associated CD4 TCRs, and dominant responses were seen in regions 160-218 and 743-854. Only 5 to 7 AZD1222 recipients were SARS-CoV-2 seropositive at baseline, limiting conclusions about previously exposed vaccinees. After two AZD1222 doses, spike-specific TCR breadth and depth were significantly higher than at day 0 and than in MenACWY recipients. Participants were mostly white British and included more females than males, and it was suggested by the authors that clonal diversity may have been underestimated. Epitopes outside the regions mutated in the B.1.351 and B.1.1.7 variants were reportedly recognized by nearly half of the unique spike-specific TCRs. Because no day 14 peak-response samples were available, repertoires were characterized only after the peak T cell response.

Per the publication, the time point label means: baseline before first vaccination. Samples from vaccinated people were obtained from the UK trials COV001 and COV002, which included a single-blind randomized controlled phase 2/3 trial of AZD1222 (ChAdOx1 nCoV-19) in healthy adults. Trial participant PBMC samples were collected at day 0 and day 28 after the second dose for TCRbeta chain sequencing. The CDR3 regions of human TCRbeta chains were analyzed by immunosequencing. Regarding the original processing steps: Repertoire TCRs were matched against a reference library of SARS-CoV-2-specific TCRs generated with the MIRA antigen-specificity platform. Breadth was defined as the fraction of unique TCRs that were SARS-CoV-2-associated, and depth was defined as the fraction of total T cells that were SARS-CoV-2-associated. Using the MIRA data, each spike-specific TCR was assigned both to the spike region to which the TCR was reactive and to a CD4 or CD8 class. Log10-transformed breadth and depth values were compared by one-way ANOVA with Sidak's multiple comparisons tests. TCRdb limited this immuneACCESS table to in-frame rearrangements with V and J called. A share of clones is missing; checked studies link under half to unresolved V genes, and the rest is unexplained. That table gives V, J and clone size, and the DNA gave D and trimming. Across this sample there are under 60,000 clones, with 80% to 90% seen only once. The ten largest make up about 9.4% of the sample.

With regard to this clone: Which antigen it targets is not known. Per-base quality was not reported, and no clone a single base away is much larger than it.

The junction shows trimming of 7 bases on V and 1 base on J, plus 8 bases between the germline ends. The CDR3 spans 13 residues, from the cysteine through the phenylalanine. The entry retains the CDR3 DNA only, 39 bases that are in frame from base 1. Per the germline V gene, MDHEN is the CDR1 and SYDVKM is the CDR2. The receptor chain draws on TRBV28 and TRBJ2-1; the D gene cannot be named for sure. The TCR originated in an adult in good health. Specimen: peripheral blood, collected on day 0 of AZD1222 vaccination. The CDR3 in this case is CASNRDSYNEQFF. The DNA sequence is as follows: TGTGCCAGCAACAGAGATTCCTACAATGAGCAGTTCTTC.